The clone carrying this TCR beta chain was recorded a few times. Antigen unknown. One end of the junction varies from germline; a read error may be responsible. This entry belongs to a study of regulatory T cells in long-lasting Graves disease. Construction of the TCR beta libraries employed iRepertoire HTBI primers in conjunction with Arm-PCR of CDR3 regions. TCRdb re-derived calls from the multiplex PCR reads in MiXCR, one entry per CDR3 protein. Of 250,000 to 400,000 distinct CDR3 sequences listed, about 20% are singletons. Study observations and caveats: Blood alone, not thyroid tissue, was studied.

As to time point: newly diagnosed GD, antithyroid drugs for less than 3 months. Extracted PBMC RNA gave rise to the TCR library. There are 18 residues in the CDR3. Germline assignment: CDR1 MGHRA and CDR2 YSYEKL. This sequence originates from a female donor with Graves disease. The chain carries TRBV4-1 and TRBJ2-5; the D gene is possibly TRBD2 (6 bases). The input for sequencing was peripheral blood mononuclear cells (PBMCs), taken at new diagnosis, from a patient treated with antithyroid drugs. CDR3 sequence (DNA): TGTGCCAGCAGCCAAGGGGTCTGGGGGGAAGGCCCGGGAGAGACCCAGTACTTC. Protein: CASSQGVWGEGPGETQYF.